The clone carrying this T cell receptor (beta chain) appeared many times. Its cognate antigen is unknown. These data come from a study of CD8 T cells in ankylosing spondylitis. CDR3 length: 15 amino acids. Germline CDR1 is MNHNS and CDR2 is SASEGT. Trimming removed 6 bases at V and 0 bases at J, with 9 bases between. Construction of TCR beta libraries was performed using quantitative 5'-RACE with molecular barcodes. TCRdb re-derived calls from the 5' RACE reads in MiXCR, one entry per CDR3 protein. This repertoire shows roughly 220,000 distinct CDR3 sequences, about 10% found once; its top ten account for less than 25%. Notes on the study in general: According to the report, clones linked to the disease were significantly enriched in matched synovial fluid samples taken from ankylosing spondylitis patients. With a CD8+ phenotype, disease-linked clones were relatively rare in peripheral blood. In the blood and synovial fluid of reactive arthritis, some motif variants had been previously reported.

The sequence came from a male donor with ankylosing spondylitis or in good health (not recorded which). The V gene is TRBV6-1, the J gene TRBJ1-6; a possible D gene is TRBD1 (6 bases). Specimen: blood, either unsorted or a sorted T cell fraction (not recorded which). CDR3 nucleotide sequence: TGTGCCAGCAGGGAGGACAGCTCCTATAATTCACCCCTCCACTTT. Residues: CASREDSSYNSPLHF.